The 20 T cell receptor beta chains listed next were all sequenced from one sample in a study of blood T cell repertoires in COVID-19 (dated by TCRdb to the early 2020s). The library relied on the immunoSEQ multiplex PCR assay. TCRdb took this table from immuneACCESS and kept in-frame rearrangements with V and J called. Such tables lack part of the clones; where checked against another copy, unresolved V genes explain under half of the gap, and the rest is unexplained. This sample is represented by over 150,000 clones; roughly 84% of them were singletons. The ten most abundant clones make up roughly 3.2% of the sample. The material sequenced was PBMCs or T cells enriched from blood (not recorded which). The receptor source for this set is a woman in her 30s who had recovered from COVID-19.

The table lists this clone with a few counts. This rearrangement joins TRBV2 to TRBJ2-2; 8 bases fit TRBD1. V trimming: 6 bases; J trimming: 7 bases; junction bases outside the gene matches: 10. CDR1 is SNHLY and CDR2 is FYNNEI in the germline V gene. The CDR3 has 15 residues. The CDR3 DNA reads TGTGCCAGCAGCTCCGACAGGGGAAGCGGCGGGGAGCTGTTTTTT. Protein product: CASSSDRGSGGELFF.

The chain employs TRBV18 and TRBJ1-1, with a tentative D call TRBD1 (6 bases). The CDR3 has 15 residues. The V end lost 2 bases, the J end lost 3 bases, and 13 bases lay between the germline ends. Per germline, CDR1 KGHSH and CDR2 LQKENI. CDR3 amino acids: CASSPVGQTYTEAFF. CDR3 DNA: TGTGCCAGCTCACCAGTAGGACAGACGTACACTGAAGCTTTCTTT.

The chain couples TRBV1 to TRBJ1-5; TRBD1, the D gene given by the table, was not confirmed from the DNA. TRBV1 is flagged as a pseudogene. The CDR3 loop spans 16 amino acids. The CDR3 protein is CTSSQAGQGIYQPQHF. CDR3 in DNA: TGCACCAGCAGCCAAGCAGGGCAGGGGATCTATCAGCCCCAGCATTTT.

CDR3 protein: CASSLARGEEKLFF. As DNA, the CDR3 is TGTGCCAGCAGCTTGGCCCGGGGGGAAGAAAAACTGTTTTTT. V is TRBV5-4 and J is TRBJ1-4, with D tentatively TRBD1 (5 bases). Germline V CDR1 and CDR2: SGHNT, YYREEE (reference sequence). Trimming cost V 0 bases and J 8 bases, with 11 bases left between them. The CDR3 is 14 amino acids. The entire variable domain, with the rest obtained from reference TRBV5-4 and TRBJ1-4, is as follows: ETGVTQSPTHLIKTRGQQVTLRCSSQSGHNTVSWYQQALGQGPQFIFQYYREEENGRGNFPPRFSGLQFPNYSSELNVNALELDDSALYLCASSLARGEEKLFFGSGTQLSVL.

V gene TRBV18 combines with J gene TRBJ1-5; D unclear. V lost 3 bases and J lost 0, with 3 bases in between. Looked up from germline, CDR1 is KGHSH and CDR2 is LQKENI. The CDR3 covers 13 residues. The CDR3 region is CASSPNSNQPQHF. As DNA, the CDR3 is TGTGCCAGCTCACCTAATAGCAATCAGCCCCAGCATTTT.

The rearrangement links TRBV5-4 to TRBJ1-3; D call uncertain. The germline gives CDR1 SGHNT, CDR2 YYREEE (reference sequence). This CDR3 comprises 16 residues. V lost 0 bases and J lost 0, with 10 bases in between. The CDR3: CASSLGQMNSGNTIYF. CDR3 coding DNA: TGTGCCAGCAGCTTGGGGCAGATGAACTCTGGAAACACCATATATTTT.

This chain connects TRBV13 to TRBJ1-3; possible D gene TRBD1, 5 bases. Trimming removed 2 bases at V and 0 bases at J, with 8 bases between. The CDR3 length is 15 residues. Per the germline V gene, CDR1 is PRHDT and CDR2 is FYEKMQ (reference sequence). The CDR3 DNA follows: TGTGCCAGCAGCTTAAGCAGGGACTCTGGAAACACCATATATTTT. Translating gives CASSLSRDSGNTIYF.

The sample holds one count of this clone. The chain joins TRBV28 to TRBJ1-6, with D tentatively TRBD1 (5 bases). Per the germline V gene, CDR1 is MDHEN and CDR2 is SYDVKM. CDR3 length equals 18 residues. The germline V and J ends were trimmed by 5 bases and 3 bases, with 20 bases remaining between them. The CDR3 DNA follows: TGTGCCAGCAGTAGGGGAAGCCGGTTGACGGGCTATAATTCACCCCTCCACTTT. Translated: CASSRGSRLTGYNSPLHF. Full variable domain (outside the CDR3, taken from reference TRBV28 and TRBJ1-6): DVKVTQSSRYLVKRTGEKVFLECVQDMDHENMFWYRQDPGLGLRLIYFSYDVKMKEKGDIPEGYSVSREKKERFSLILESASTNQTSMYLCASSRGSRLTGYNSPLHFGNGTRLTVT.

The chain links TRBV24-1 to TRBJ2-2; 7 positions match TRBD1. This CDR3 comprises 16 residues. The ends lost 2 bases at V and 3 bases at J; junction bases unmatched: 5. The V gene's germline CDR1 is KGHDR and CDR2 SFDVKD. This CDR3 reads CATSDSPGGDTGELFF. The DNA of the CDR3 is TGTGCCACCAGTGATTCCCCAGGGGGAGACACCGGGGAGCTGTTTTTT.

The V and J genes are TRBV27 and TRBJ2-1; the match to TRBD2 covers 8 bases. The trim removed 8 bases at V and 5 bases at J, leaving 8 bases unmatched. The V gene's germline CDR1 is MNHEY and CDR2 SMNVEV (reference sequence). This CDR3 contains 14 residues. This chain's CDR3 is CASRGGGPNNEQFF. CDR3 coding DNA: TGTGCCAGCCGAGGCGGGGGGCCGAACAATGAGCAGTTCTTC.

The chain carries TRBV14 and TRBJ2-1, with TRBD2 matching over 11 bases. After removal of 0 bases from V and 7 bases from J, the junction contained 5 bases not matched to a gene. Germline V gene lookup returns CDR1 SGHDN and CDR2 FVKESK. The CDR3 extends over 16 amino acids. CDR3: CASSQDPPSGRNEQFF. For the CDR3, the DNA is TGTGCCAGCAGCCAAGACCCCCCTAGCGGGAGGAATGAGCAGTTCTTC. Based on the CDR3 plus reference TRBV14 and TRBJ2-1, the full variable domain is EAGVTQFPSHSVIEKGQTVTLRCDPISGHDNLYWYRRVMGKEIKFLLHFVKESKQDESGMPNNRFLAERTGGTYSTLKVQPAELEDSGVYFCASSQDPPSGRNEQFFGPGTRLTVL.

The chain recombines TRBV7-3 with TRBJ2-1; D remains unclear. Germline values: CDR1 SGHTA, CDR2 FQGTGA. This CDR3 has 13 amino acids. V was shortened by 5 bases and J by 7 bases, with 12 bases between the two germline ends. For the CDR3, the DNA is TGTGCCAGCAGCCCCTGGGCTGGTAATGAGCAGTTCTTC. This encodes CASSPWAGNEQFF. Full variable domain (rest looked up from reference TRBV7-3 and TRBJ2-1): GAGVSQTPSNKVTEKGKYVELRCDPISGHTALYWYRQSLGQGPEFLIYFQGTGAADDSGLPNDRFFAVRPEGSVSTLKIQRTERGDSAVYLCASSPWAGNEQFFGPGTRLTVL.

The chain uses TRBV5-4 and TRBJ1-2, with D maybe TRBD1 (6 bases). V gave up 3 bases and J gave up 7 bases, with 16 bases separating them. Germline CDR1 and CDR2: SGHNT and YYREEE (reference sequence). The CDR3 consists of 14 residues. The DNA for the CDR3 is TGTGCCAGCAGCTGGGGACACTCGCAGGGTGGCTACACCTTC. Translation: CASSWGHSQGGYTF.

The V gene is TRBV5-1, the J gene TRBJ1-3, with 7 bases aligning to TRBD1. J lost 0 bases, V lost 1 base, and 7 bases had no gene match. CDR1 and CDR2 from the germline V gene are SGHRS and YFSETQ. The CDR3 sequence is 17 residues long. The CDR3 DNA reads TGCGCCAGCAGCTTGACCCCGGGACAGTCCTCTGGAAACACCATATATTTT. Translating gives CASSLTPGQSSGNTIYF.

This clone was counted a few times. The chain uses TRBV7-9 and TRBJ2-1; the D is unclear. V was clipped by 5 bases and J by 3 bases, with 8 bases between them. Germline V gives CDR1 SEHNR, CDR2 FQNEAQ (reference sequence). The CDR3 is made up of 13 amino acids. CDR3 sequence reads: CASSGDFYNEQFF. CDR3 nucleotides: TGTGCCAGCAGCGGTGACTTCTACAATGAGCAGTTCTTC.

The V gene is TRBV23-1, the J gene TRBJ2-1, with D hard to call. TRBV23-1 falls under the ORF class, with uncertain function. This CDR3 spans 13 amino acids. With 0 bases removed from V and 7 bases from J, the gap between germline ends came to 7 bases. CDR3 nucleotides: TGCGCCAGCAGTCAATCGTCGAGGAATGAGCAGTTCTTC. Residues: CASSQSSRNEQFF.

The J gene is TRBJ2-1, the V gene TRBV19, with TRBD2 matching over 14 bases. Germline CDR1 LNHDA, CDR2 SQIVND (reference sequence). The CDR3 runs to 16 residues. The V and J ends lost 5 bases and 6 bases, in that order; junction bases with no gene match: 6. In DNA form, the CDR3 reads TGTGCCAGTAGTCGACTAGCGGGAGGGGTCAGCAATGAGCAGTTCTTC. Translating it yields CASSRLAGGVSNEQFF.

Only one count was recorded for this clone. CDR3 sequence (DNA): TGCGCCAGCAGCACGAGGGCAGGGGGAGAGACCCAGTACTTC. Its protein product is CASSTRAGGETQYF. The chain joins TRBV5-1 to TRBJ2-5; 7 nucleotides align to TRBD1. J gave up 4 bases and V 4 bases, and 7 bases lay outside the gene matches. Germline V gene lookup returns CDR1 SGHRS and CDR2 YFSETQ. CDR3 length: 14 amino acids.

The chain couples TRBV6-5 to TRBJ2-7, with TRBD1 matching over 11 bases. Losses at the gene ends were 4 bases for V and 3 bases for J; bases not matched to a gene: 8. The CDR3 loop spans 16 amino acids. Germline values: CDR1 MNHEY, CDR2 SVGAGI. The CDR3: CASSSDGQGARYEQYF. CDR3 nucleotides: TGTGCCAGCAGTTCCGACGGACAGGGGGCACGCTACGAGCAGTACTTC.

The gene calls are TRBV28 and TRBJ1-1; TRBD1 aligns across 9 bases. The CDR3 is 15 amino acids. After removal of 1 base from V and 6 bases from J, the junction contained 6 bases not matched to a gene. Looked up from germline, CDR1 is MDHEN and CDR2 is SYDVKM. CDR3 region: CASSLSGQGGAEAFF. CDR3 DNA sequence: TGTGCCAGCAGTTTATCGGGACAGGGCGGGGCTGAAGCTTTCTTT.